What follows are 18 T cell receptor beta chains derived from one specimen sequenced in a study of blood T cell repertoires in COVID-19. Measured with immunoSEQ multiplex PCR; TCRdb has only the in-frame clones, and not every one. The repertoire includes 85,000 to 100,000 clones, approximately 90% of them detected once, and less than 2% sits in the top ten. The sample taken for sequencing was peripheral blood. The receptors were sampled from a man in his sixties with acute or convalescent COVID-19.

This chain uses TRBV2 with TRBJ1-2; D unclear. Looked up from germline, CDR1 is SNHLY and CDR2 is FYNNEI. The V end lost 1 base, the J end lost 3 bases, and 6 bases lay between the germline ends. CDR3 length: 13 residues. The CDR3 DNA reads TGTGCCAGCAGTGAAGGGTCGGACTATGGCTACACCTTC. It codes for CASSEGSDYGYTF.

The chain couples TRBV27 to TRBJ1-1; D may be TRBD1 (6 bases). V lost 7 bases and J 0 bases, leaving 9 bases between the germline ends. This CDR3 comprises 13 residues. The V gene's germline CDR1 is MNHEY and CDR2 SMNVEV (reference sequence). The CDR3: CASIGQMNTEAFF. The CDR3 region has the DNA TGTGCCAGCATAGGACAGATGAACACTGAAGCTTTCTTT.

The chain couples TRBV5-1 to TRBJ2-1, with D tentatively TRBD1 (5 bases). Germline V gives CDR1 SGHRS, CDR2 YFSETQ. This CDR3 comprises 14 residues. V was cut by 6 bases and J by 3 bases, with 13 bases left in between. CDR3 DNA sequence: TGCGCCAGCACCCCAGGGTCGGTCTACAATGAGCAGTTCTTC. Amino acids: CASTPGSVYNEQFF.

The genes are TRBV30 and TRBJ1-2; the match to TRBD1 covers 8 bases. This CDR3 is built from 13 residues. Per germline, CDR1 GTSNPN and CDR2 SVGIG (reference sequence). V gave up 4 bases and J gave up 4 bases; unmatched junction bases: 5. CDR3 DNA: TGTGCCTGGACAGGGGGCAGTATCTATGGCTACACCTTC. Translating it yields CAWTGGSIYGYTF.

This clone has a single count. The V and J genes are TRBV13 and TRBJ1-1; 12 bases agree with TRBD1. Trimming cost V 3 bases and J 5 bases; bases outside gene matches: 7. Germline values: CDR1 PRHDT, CDR2 FYEKMQ (reference sequence). CDR3 length equals 16 residues. CDR3 bases: TGTGCCAGCAGCTTTGGGACAGGGGGCTGGTTTACTGAAGCTTTCTTT. Its translation: CASSFGTGGWFTEAFF.

This chain links TRBV6-5 with TRBJ1-5, with TRBD1 as a possible D gene (5 bases). Germline V gives CDR1 MNHEY, CDR2 SVGAGI. This CDR3 has 14 amino acids. V was clipped by 6 bases and J by 2 bases, with 11 bases between them. The chain's CDR3 is CASRDGGGNQPQHF. The CDR3 region has the DNA TGTGCCAGCAGGGATGGGGGGGGCAATCAGCCCCAGCATTTT.

The genes are TRBV5-1 and TRBJ2-5; tentative D call: TRBD1 (6 bases). CDR1 and CDR2 from the germline V gene are SGHRS and YFSETQ. Trimming left V 4 bases short and J 5 bases short, with 12 bases between. The CDR3 is made up of 13 amino acids. The CDR3 sequence: CASSLDRRETQYF. The CDR3 nucleotides read TGCGCCAGCAGCCTAGACAGGAGGGAGACCCAGTACTTC.

The chain employs TRBV20-1 and TRBJ2-3; 7 bases are shared with TRBD2. The CDR3 loop spans 15 amino acids. Trimming removed 3 bases from V and 4 bases from J; junction bases left unmatched: 10. Germline CDR1 is DFQATT and CDR2 is SNEGSKA (reference sequence). In nucleotides, the CDR3 is TGCAGTGCTAGTCGAAGGGAGGGTAAATCAGATACGCAGTATTTT. Protein product: CSASRREGKSDTQYF.

The V and J genes are TRBV7-8 and TRBJ1-5; D call uncertain. Deletions cut 5 bases from V and 4 bases from J, with 9 bases between. The CDR3 runs to 13 residues. CDR1 and CDR2 (germline): SGHVS, FQNEAQ. The CDR3 is CASSPSRNQPQHF. The DNA for the CDR3 is TGTGCCAGCAGCCCCTCGCGGAATCAGCCCCAGCATTTT. The variable domain in full, completed from reference TRBV7-8 and TRBJ1-5, reads GAGVSQSPRYKVAKRGQDVALRCDPISGHVSLFWYQQALGQGPEFLTYFQNEAQLDKSGLPSDRFFAERPEGSVSTLKIQRTQQEDSAVYLCASSPSRNQPQHFGDGTRLSIL.

The chain links TRBV25-1 to TRBJ2-1; D is perhaps TRBD1 (5 bases). CDR1 is MGHDK, CDR2 SYGVNS, per germline. There are 12 residues in the CDR3. V lost 4 bases and J lost 12, with 13 bases in between. The CDR3 region is CASSGSTTGQFF. The CDR3 DNA is TGTGCCAGCAGTGGGTCAACAACAGGGCAGTTCTTC.

This clone was counted a single time. The gene calls are TRBV6-1 and TRBJ1-6, with unresolved D. Germline V gives CDR1 MNHNS, CDR2 SASEGT. The V end lost 1 base, the J end lost 5 bases, and 6 bases lay between the germline ends. The CDR3 runs to 14 residues. The CDR3 nucleotides read TGTGCCAGCAGTGAAGGTCCCAATAATTCACCCCTCCACTTT. It codes for CASSEGPNNSPLHF.

V gene TRBV14 combines with J gene TRBJ2-2; D is possibly TRBD2 (5 bases). The CDR3 is 15 residues long. Germline V gene sequence: CDR1 SGHDN, CDR2 FVKESK. V was pared by 5 bases and J by 7 bases, with 17 bases between. The CDR3 loop is CASSELGMGSGELFF. CDR3 DNA sequence: TGTGCCAGCAGCGAGCTGGGCATGGGGAGCGGGGAGCTGTTTTTT.

The chain employs TRBV4-1 and TRBJ2-3; D gene ambiguous. V lost 4 bases, J lost 5 bases, and 4 bases lay in between. Germline CDR1 is MGHRA and CDR2 is YSYEKL. The CDR3 totals 11 residues. This CDR3 is CASSLRDTQYF. Here the CDR3 DNA reads TGCGCCAGCAGCCTTAGAGATACGCAGTATTTT.

The rearrangement uses TRBV3-1 (or the pseudogene TRBV3-2) and TRBJ1-2, with 8 bases identical to TRBD1. V gave up 4 bases and J gave up 6 bases; unmatched junction bases: 4. The germline gives CDR1 LGHDT, CDR2 YNNKEL (reference sequence). This CDR3 contains 13 residues. The CDR3 DNA reads TGTGCCAGCAGCCGGACAGGGAACCATGGCTACACCTTC. As protein: CASSRTGNHGYTF.

V usage is TRBV18 and J usage is TRBJ1-1; no clear D. The CDR3 sequence is 16 residues long. V was trimmed by 6 bases and J by 4 bases, leaving 21 bases between them. Germline V gives CDR1 KGHSH, CDR2 LQKENI. CDR3 DNA: TGTGCCAGCTCGTCCGCCACTCGATCCGGTATCACTGAAGCTTTCTTT. Protein sequence: CASSSATRSGITEAFF.

The chain recombines TRBV2 with TRBJ1-4; D perhaps matches TRBD1 (6 bases). The length of the CDR3 is 14 residues. V dropped 8 bases and J dropped 8 bases, with 18 bases sitting between them. Germline CDR1 is SNHLY and CDR2 is FYNNEI. This CDR3 is CASLQGLGGEKLFF. The CDR3 nucleotides read TGTGCCAGCTTACAGGGCTTGGGAGGGGAAAAACTGTTTTTT.

The chain joins TRBV2 to TRBJ1-3, with D maybe TRBD1 (5 bases). This CDR3 is 14 amino acids long. Trimming pared 4 bases from V and 2 bases from J, leaving 9 bases between. Germline V gene data show CDR1 as SNHLY and CDR2 as FYNNEI. CDR3 sequence (DNA): TGTGCCAGCAGTGTGAAGGGGACTGGAAACACCATATATTTT. Residues: CASSVKGTGNTIYF. The whole variable domain, filled in from reference TRBV2 and TRBJ1-3, reads EPEVTQTPSHQVTQMGQEVILRCVPISNHLYFYWYRQILGQKVEFLVSFYNNEISEKSEIFDDQFSVERPDGSNFTLKIRSTKLEDSAMYFCASSVKGTGNTIYFGEGSWLTVV.

This rearrangement joins TRBV5-1 to TRBJ1-5; 9 bases are shared with TRBD1. Germline V gene data show CDR1 as SGHRS and CDR2 as YFSETQ. This CDR3 has 16 amino acids. V gave up 0 bases and J gave up 4 bases; unmatched junction bases: 5. The CDR3 reads CASSLGTGTGNQPQHF. The CDR3 region has the DNA TGCGCCAGCAGCTTGGGGACCGGGACAGGGAATCAGCCCCAGCATTTT. Filled out from reference TRBV5-1 and TRBJ1-5, the complete variable domain reads KAGVTQTPRYLIKTRGQQVTLSCSPISGHRSVSWYQQTPGQGLQFLFEYFSETQRNKGNFPGRFSGRQFSNSRSEMNVSTLELGDSALYLCASSLGTGTGNQPQHFGDGTRLSIL.